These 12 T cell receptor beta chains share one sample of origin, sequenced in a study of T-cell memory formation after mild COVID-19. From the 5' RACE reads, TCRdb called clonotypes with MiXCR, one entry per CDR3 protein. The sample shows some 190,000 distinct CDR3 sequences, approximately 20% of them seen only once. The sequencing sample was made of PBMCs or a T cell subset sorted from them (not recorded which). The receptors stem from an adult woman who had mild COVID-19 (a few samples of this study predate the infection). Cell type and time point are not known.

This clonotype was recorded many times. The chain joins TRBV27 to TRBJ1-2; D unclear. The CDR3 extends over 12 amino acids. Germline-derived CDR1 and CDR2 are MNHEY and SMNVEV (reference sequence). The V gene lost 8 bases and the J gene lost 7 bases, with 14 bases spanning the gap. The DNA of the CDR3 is TGTGCCAGCCGGGCGCTTGAGGGTGGCTACACCTTC. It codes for CASRALEGGYTF.

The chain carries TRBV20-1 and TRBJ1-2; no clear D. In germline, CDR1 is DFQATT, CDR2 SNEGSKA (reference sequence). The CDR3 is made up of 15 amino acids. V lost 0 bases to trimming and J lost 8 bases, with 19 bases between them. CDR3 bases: TGCAGTGCTAGAGATGGTTTTGGTAACATCTGGGGCTACACCTTC. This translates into CSARDGFGNIWGYTF.

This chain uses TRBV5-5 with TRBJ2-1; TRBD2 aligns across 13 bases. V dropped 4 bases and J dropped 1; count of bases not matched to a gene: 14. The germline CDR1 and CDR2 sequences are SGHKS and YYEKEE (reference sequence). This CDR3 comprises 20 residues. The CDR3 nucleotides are TGTGCCAGCAGCCCAGGACTAGCGGGGGACCGAAGCTGGTCCTACAATGAGCAGTTCTTC. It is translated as CASSPGLAGDRSWSYNEQFF.

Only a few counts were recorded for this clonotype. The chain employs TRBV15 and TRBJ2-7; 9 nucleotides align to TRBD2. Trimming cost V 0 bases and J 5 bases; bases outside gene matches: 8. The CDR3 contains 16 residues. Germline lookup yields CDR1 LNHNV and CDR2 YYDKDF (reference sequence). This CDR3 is CATSRDRSGSRHEQYF. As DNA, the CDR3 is TGTGCCACCAGCAGAGATCGTAGCGGGAGCAGGCACGAGCAGTACTTC.

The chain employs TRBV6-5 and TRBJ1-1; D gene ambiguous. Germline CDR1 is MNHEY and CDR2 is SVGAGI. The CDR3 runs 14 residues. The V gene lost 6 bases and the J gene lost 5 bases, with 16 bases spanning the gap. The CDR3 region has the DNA TGTGCCAGCAGCCTGGAGTGGTCGGGTACTGAAGCTTTCTTT. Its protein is CASSLEWSGTEAFF.

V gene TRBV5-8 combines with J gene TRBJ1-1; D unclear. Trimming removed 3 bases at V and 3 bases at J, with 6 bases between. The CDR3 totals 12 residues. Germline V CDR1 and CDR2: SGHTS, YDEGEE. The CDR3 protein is CASSWDYTEAFF. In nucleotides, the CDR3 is TGTGCCAGCAGCTGGGATTACACTGAAGCTTTCTTT.

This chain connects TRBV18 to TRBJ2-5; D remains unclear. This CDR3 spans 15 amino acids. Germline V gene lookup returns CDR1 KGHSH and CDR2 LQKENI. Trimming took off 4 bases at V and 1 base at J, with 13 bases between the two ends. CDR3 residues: CASSRSRVSQETQYF. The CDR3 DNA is TGTGCCAGCTCACGATCTCGAGTCAGCCAAGAGACCCAGTACTTC.

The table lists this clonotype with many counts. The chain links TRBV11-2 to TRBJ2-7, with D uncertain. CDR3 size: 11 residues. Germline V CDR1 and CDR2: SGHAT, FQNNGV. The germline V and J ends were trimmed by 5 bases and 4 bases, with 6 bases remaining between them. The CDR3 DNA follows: TGTGCCAGCAGCCTCCTGTACGAGCAGTACTTC. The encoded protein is CASSLLYEQYF.

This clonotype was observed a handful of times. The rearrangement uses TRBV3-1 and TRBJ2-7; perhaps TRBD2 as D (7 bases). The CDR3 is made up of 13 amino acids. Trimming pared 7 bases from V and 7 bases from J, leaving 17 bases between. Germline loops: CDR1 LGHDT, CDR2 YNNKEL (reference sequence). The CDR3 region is CASTPRGAGEQYF. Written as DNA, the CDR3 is TGTGCCAGCACTCCCAGGGGAGCGGGGGAGCAGTACTTC.

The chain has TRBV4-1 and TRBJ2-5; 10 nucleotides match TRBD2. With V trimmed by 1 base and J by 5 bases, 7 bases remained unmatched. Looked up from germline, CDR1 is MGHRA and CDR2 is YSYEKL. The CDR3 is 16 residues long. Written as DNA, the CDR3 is TGCGCCAGCAGCCAAGGAATAGCGGGGGGTTGGGAGACCCAGTACTTC. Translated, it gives CASSQGIAGGWETQYF.

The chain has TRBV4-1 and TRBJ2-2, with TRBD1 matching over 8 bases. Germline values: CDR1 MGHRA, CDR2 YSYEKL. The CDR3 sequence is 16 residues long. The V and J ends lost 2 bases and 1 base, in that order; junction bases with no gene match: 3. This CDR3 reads CASSQNTGGNTGELFF. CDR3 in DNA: TGCGCCAGCAGCCAAAATACAGGGGGGAACACCGGGGAGCTGTTTTTT.

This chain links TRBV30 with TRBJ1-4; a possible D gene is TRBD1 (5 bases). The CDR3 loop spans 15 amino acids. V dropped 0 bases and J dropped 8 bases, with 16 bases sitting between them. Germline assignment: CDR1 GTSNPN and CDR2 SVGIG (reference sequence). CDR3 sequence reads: CAWSVLGRPNEKLFF. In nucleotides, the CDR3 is TGTGCCTGGAGTGTACTGGGACGGCCGAACGAAAAACTGTTTTTT. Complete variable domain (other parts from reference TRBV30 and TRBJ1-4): SQTIHQWPATLVQPVGSPLSLECTVEGTSNPNLYWYRQAAGRGLQLLFYSVGIGQISSEVPQNLSASRPQDRQFILSSKKLLLSDSGFYLCAWSVLGRPNEKLFFGSGTQLSVL.